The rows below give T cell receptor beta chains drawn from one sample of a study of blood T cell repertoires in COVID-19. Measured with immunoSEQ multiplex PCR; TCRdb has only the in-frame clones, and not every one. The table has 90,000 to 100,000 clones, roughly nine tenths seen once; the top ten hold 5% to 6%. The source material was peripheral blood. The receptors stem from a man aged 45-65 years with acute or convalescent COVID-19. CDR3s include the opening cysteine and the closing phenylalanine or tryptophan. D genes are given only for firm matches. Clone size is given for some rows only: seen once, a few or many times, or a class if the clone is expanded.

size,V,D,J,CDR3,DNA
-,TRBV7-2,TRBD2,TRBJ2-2,CASSLGAGGGTGELFF,TGTGCCAGCAGCTTAGGAGCGGGAGGAGGGACCGGGGAGCTGTTTTTT
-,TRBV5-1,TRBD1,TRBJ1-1,CASSLSVGQREAFF,TGCGCCAGCAGCTTGTCGGTGGGACAGAGAGAAGCTTTCTTT
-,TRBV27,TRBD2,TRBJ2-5,CASSFTSGRAKRGQETQYF,TGTGCCAGCAGTTTCACTAGCGGGAGGGCCAAGAGGGGCCAAGAGACCCAGTACTTC
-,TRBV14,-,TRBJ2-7,CASSQRRWDSYEQYF,TGTGCCAGCAGCCAAAGGAGGTGGGACTCCTACGAGCAGTACTTC
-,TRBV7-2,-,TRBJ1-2,CASSSQGYGYTF,TGTGCCAGCAGCTCCCAGGGCTACGGCTACACCTTC
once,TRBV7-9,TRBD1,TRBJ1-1,CASSLNRGSRPEAFF,TGTGCCAGCAGCCTTAACAGGGGAAGTCGCCCTGAAGCTTTCTTT
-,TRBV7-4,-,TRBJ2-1,CASNLQGGKGNEQFF,TGTGCCAGCAACCTACAGGGGGGGAAAGGCAATGAGCAGTTCTTC
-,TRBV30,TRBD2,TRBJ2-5,CAWSGHGTSGRAGGNF,TGTGCCTGGAGTGGGCATGGGACTAGCGGGAGGGCGGGCGGAAACTTC
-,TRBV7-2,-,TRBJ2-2,CASSLDRGIQTGELFF,TGTGCCAGCAGCTTAGATCGGGGAATCCAGACCGGGGAGCTGTTTTTT
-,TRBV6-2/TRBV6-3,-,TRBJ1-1,CASSYSMNTEAFF,TGTGCCAGCAGTTACAGCATGAACACTGAAGCTTTCTTT
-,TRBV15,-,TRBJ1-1,CATSRVLGLGGGTEAFF,TGTGCCACCAGCAGAGTTCTCGGTCTAGGGGGGGGCACTGAAGCTTTCTTT
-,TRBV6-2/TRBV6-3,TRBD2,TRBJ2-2,CASSWLLAGVNTGELFF,TGTGCCAGCAGTTGGCTGCTAGCGGGCGTGAACACCGGGGAGCTGTTTTTT
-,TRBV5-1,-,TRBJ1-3,CASSRDRALSGNTIYF,TGCGCCAGCAGCCGAGACAGAGCCCTCTCTGGAAACACCATATATTTT
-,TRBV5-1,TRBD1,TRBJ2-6,CASSTSGTGAGELTF,TGCGCCAGCAGCACCTCCGGGACAGGGGCGGGGGAACTGACTTTC
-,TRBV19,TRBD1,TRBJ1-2,CASSIDRQGLNGYTF,TGTGCCAGTAGTATAGATCGACAGGGTTTAAATGGCTACACCTTC
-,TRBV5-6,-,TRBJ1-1,CASSQGHLYGAFF,TGTGCCAGCAGCCAAGGACACCTGTATGGGGCTTTCTTT
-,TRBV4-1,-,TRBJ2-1,CASSQTRGEQFF,TGCGCCAGCAGCCAAACCCGCGGGGAGCAGTTCTTC
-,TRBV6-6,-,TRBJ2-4,CASSYDLAGRYIQYF,TGTGCCAGCAGTTACGACTTAGCAGGGAGGTACATTCAGTACTTC
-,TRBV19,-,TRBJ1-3,CASSIGGRVSGNTIYF,TGTGCCAGTAGTATAGGCGGCAGGGTGTCCGGAAACACCATATATTTT
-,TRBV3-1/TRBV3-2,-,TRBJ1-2,CASSQDAGGYGYTF,TGTGCCAGCAGCCAAGATGCCGGGGGTTATGGCTACACCTTC
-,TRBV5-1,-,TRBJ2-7,CASRVQVSTYEQYF,TGCGCCAGCAGAGTACAGGTATCTACCTACGAGCAGTACTTC
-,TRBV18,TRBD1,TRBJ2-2,CASSPPPATGKAGELFF,TGTGCCAGCTCACCACCCCCCGCGACAGGGAAGGCCGGGGAGCTGTTTTTT
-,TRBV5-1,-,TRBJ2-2,CASSLREKPGELFF,TGCGCCAGCAGCTTGCGGGAGAAGCCCGGGGAGCTGTTTTTT
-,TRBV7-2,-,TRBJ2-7,CASSFYNSYEQYF,TGTGCCAGCAGCTTTTATAACTCCTACGAGCAGTACTTC
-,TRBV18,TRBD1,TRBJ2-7,CASSRTGGPYEQYF,TGTGCCAGCTCACGGACAGGGGGGCCCTACGAGCAGTACTTC
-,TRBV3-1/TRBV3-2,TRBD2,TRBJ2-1,CASSQAATSGLYNEQFF,TGTGCCAGCAGCCAAGCAGCGACTAGCGGGCTATACAATGAGCAGTTCTTC
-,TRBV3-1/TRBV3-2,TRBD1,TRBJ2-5,CASSQDRDRGLETQYF,TGTGCCAGCAGCCAAGATAGGGACAGGGGGCTGGAGACCCAGTACTTC
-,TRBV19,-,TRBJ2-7,CASSMEGQSHEQYF,TGTGCCAGTAGTATGGAGGGACAGTCCCACGAGCAGTACTTC
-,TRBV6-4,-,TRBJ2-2,CASSDTGAGELFF,TGTGCCAGCAGTGATACAGGAGCGGGGGAGCTGTTTTTT
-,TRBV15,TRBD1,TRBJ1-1,CATSRETGGAFF,TGTGCCACCAGCAGAGAAACAGGGGGAGCTTTCTTT
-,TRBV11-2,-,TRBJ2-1,CASNPRLRDEQFF,TGTGCCAGCAACCCACGCCTCCGGGATGAGCAGTTCTTC
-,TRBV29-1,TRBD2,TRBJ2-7,CSVEGLASSYEQYF,TGCAGCGTGGAAGGACTAGCGAGTTCCTACGAGCAGTACTTC
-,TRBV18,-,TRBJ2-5,CASSPGGNLEETQYF,TGTGCCAGCTCCCCGGGCGGGAACTTAGAAGAGACCCAGTACTTC
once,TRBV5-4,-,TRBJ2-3,CASSSVELTDTQYF,TGTGCCAGCAGCTCCGTAGAGCTCACAGATACGCAGTATTTT
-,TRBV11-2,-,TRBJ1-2,CASSLDRRGYGYTF,TGTGCCAGCAGCTTAGATAGGCGAGGCTATGGCTACACCTTC
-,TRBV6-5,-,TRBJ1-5,CASLIGRGSNQPQHF,TGTGCCAGCCTGATCGGGCGGGGAAGCAATCAGCCCCAGCATTTT
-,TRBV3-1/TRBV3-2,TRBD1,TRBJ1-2,CASSPRTGYYGYTF,TGTGCCAGCAGCCCCCGGACAGGCTACTATGGCTACACCTTC
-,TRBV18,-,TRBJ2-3,CASSTERSNTDTQYF,TGTGCCAGCTCAACAGAGCGGTCGAATACAGATACGCAGTATTTT
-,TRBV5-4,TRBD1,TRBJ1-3,CASSLAPTGGVGNTIYF,TGTGCCAGCAGCCTCGCCCCGACAGGGGGTGTGGGAAACACCATATATTTT
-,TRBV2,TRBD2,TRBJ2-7,CASRTSGSYEQYF,TGTGCCAGCAGAACTAGCGGGAGTTACGAGCAGTACTTC
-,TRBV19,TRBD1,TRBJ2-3,CASSIGTGPQYF,TGTGCCAGTAGTATAGGGACAGGGCCGCAGTATTTT
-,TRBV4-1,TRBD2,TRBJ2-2,CASSQDRGGSFTGELFF,TGCGCCAGCAGCCAAGATCGGGGCGGGAGTTTCACCGGGGAGCTGTTTTTT
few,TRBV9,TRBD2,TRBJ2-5,CASSVGAGGQGETQYF,TGTGCCAGCAGCGTAGGAGCGGGAGGCCAGGGAGAGACCCAGTACTTC
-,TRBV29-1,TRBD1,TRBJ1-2,CSVDPGQGNFNYGYTF,TGCAGCGTTGACCCTGGACAGGGGAATTTTAACTATGGCTACACCTTC
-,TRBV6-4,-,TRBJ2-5,CASSDLSKRVQETQYF,TGTGCCAGCAGTGACCTTAGTAAGAGGGTTCAAGAGACCCAGTACTTC
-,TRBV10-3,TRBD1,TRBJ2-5,CAISRDSQETQYF,TGTGCCATAAGCCGGGACAGCCAAGAGACCCAGTACTTC
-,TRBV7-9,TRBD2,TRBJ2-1,CASTRLAGDYNEQFF,TGTGCCAGCACCCGACTAGCGGGAGACTACAATGAGCAGTTCTTC
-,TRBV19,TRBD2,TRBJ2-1,CASSRELAGGPTAEQFF,TGTGCCAGTAGCAGAGAACTAGCGGGAGGGCCGACGGCTGAGCAGTTCTTC
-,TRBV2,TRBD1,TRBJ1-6,CASSSQGALNNSPLHF,TGTGCCAGCAGTTCACAGGGGGCGCTAAATAATTCACCCCTCCACTTT
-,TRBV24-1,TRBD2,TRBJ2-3,CATSDSFLAGDTDTQYF,TGTGCCACCAGTGATTCCTTCCTAGCGGGTGACACAGATACGCAGTATTTT
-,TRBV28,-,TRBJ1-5,CASGPWNQPQHF,TGTGCCAGCGGGCCGTGGAATCAGCCCCAGCATTTT
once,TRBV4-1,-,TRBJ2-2,CASSRYSEGDSQSNTGELFF,TGCGCCAGCAGCCGATACTCAGAAGGGGACTCCCAATCGAACACCGGGGAGCTGTTTTTT
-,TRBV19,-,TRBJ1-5,CASSIVAAGNQPQHF,TGTGCCAGTAGTATAGTAGCGGCAGGCAATCAGCCCCAGCATTTT
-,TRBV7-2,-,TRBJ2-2,CASSLQAGTGELFF,TGTGCCAGCAGCTTGCAGGCGGGCACCGGGGAGCTGTTTTTT
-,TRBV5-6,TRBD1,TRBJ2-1,CASSRGQVMRNEQFF,TGTGCCAGCAGTAGGGGACAGGTAATGCGCAATGAGCAGTTCTTC
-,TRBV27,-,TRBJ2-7,CASSWAGLAEYEQYF,TGTGCCAGCTCTTGGGCGGGGCTAGCCGAGTACGAGCAGTACTTC
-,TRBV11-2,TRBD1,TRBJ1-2,CASSITQGRAYGYTF,TGTGCCAGCAGCATTACACAGGGGCGGGCCTATGGCTACACCTTC
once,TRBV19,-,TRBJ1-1,CASSIEITNTEAFF,TGTGCCAGTAGTATTGAGATTACGAACACTGAAGCTTTCTTT
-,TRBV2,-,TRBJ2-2,CASSMGPVRTGELFF,TGTGCCAGCAGCATGGGCCCAGTTCGCACCGGGGAGCTGTTTTTT
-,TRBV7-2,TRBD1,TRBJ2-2,CASSLGQGIGGELFF,TGTGCCAGCAGCCTGGGACAGGGTATCGGCGGGGAGCTGTTTTTT